This entry describes one T cell receptor (beta chain). The target antigen is unknown. This record comes from a study of neoadjuvant nivolumab and ipilimumab in lung cancer. Study as a whole: Patients got nivolumab 3 mg/kg on days 1, 15 and 29; combination added ipilimumab 1 mg/kg day 1.

Study-level results: Pathologic regression was not significantly tied to TCR clonality. Only two of four nivolumab-treated tumors gained richness and clonality by surgery. Higher pretherapy blood TCR richness went with higher resected-tumor richness.

Here immunoSEQ multiplex PCR was the method, and the copy in TCRdb shows in-frame clones only, minus some. The sample has 25,000 to 35,000 clones; less than 95% are singletons. Trimming took 2 bases from V and 5 from J; bases not matched to a gene: 2. The CDR3 runs to 13 residues. Germline V gene data show CDR1 as SGHTA and CDR2 as FQGTGA. Sample: peripheral blood, taken after neoadjuvant nivolumab, alone or with ipilimumab, at or shortly before surgery. The rearrangement links TRBV7-3 to TRBJ2-5, with TRBD1 matching 7 bases. The receptor was derived from an adult with non-small cell lung cancer. For the CDR3, the DNA is TGTGCCAGCAGCTTACAGACAGGGGAGACCCAGTACTTC. Its protein product is CASSLQTGETQYF.